These 21 T cell receptor beta chains came from one sample sequenced in a study of beta chain features in type 1 diabetes. Study findings and constraints: Significant though moderate, a shortening of TCRB CDR3s appeared in all four CD4+ subsets of Type 1 diabetes patients.

No antigen is known for these receptors. Since all of the isolated RNA was reverse transcribed, expressed TCRB transcripts were what got sequenced. Here immunoSEQ multiplex PCR was the method, and the copy in TCRdb shows in-frame clones only, minus some. The repertoire holds a few hundred thousand clones, about 13% seen once, with roughly 0.015% in the top ten. Sequenced input: naive CD4+ T cells from blood. The origin of the receptors is a woman aged 18-30 years with type 1 diabetes.

This clone was recorded a few times. The chain is built from TRBV30 and TRBJ1-1; 8 nucleotides agree with TRBD1. The CDR3 runs 15 residues. Trimming at V came to 0 bases and at J to 1 base, leaving 4 bases not matched to a gene. CDR1 and CDR2 (germline): GTSNPN, SVGIG (reference sequence). CDR3 amino acids: CAWSVPGTGNTEAFF. In DNA form, the CDR3 reads TGTGCCTGGAGTGTACCAGGGACAGGGAACACTGAAGCTTTCTTT.

Points on this clone: The sample carries other DNA sequences with the same CDR3. The J gene is TRBJ2-5, the V gene TRBV19; TRBD1 aligns across 7 bases. The CDR3 is made up of 14 amino acids. Germline CDR1 LNHDA, CDR2 SQIVND (reference sequence). J was trimmed by 2 bases and V by 3 bases; bases with no gene match: 3. The CDR3 is CASSIGTAQETQYF. In DNA form, the CDR3 reads TGTGCCAGTAGTATTGGGACAGCACAAGAGACCCAGTACTTC.

This chain joins TRBV7-2 and TRBJ2-3; perhaps TRBD1 as D (5 bases). CDR1 and CDR2 from the germline V gene are SGHTA and FQGNSA. The CDR3 length is 15 residues. V lost 2 bases, J lost 2 bases, and 11 bases lay in between. The CDR3 bases are TGTGCCAGCAGCTTATCTGTGGACAACACAGATACGCAGTATTTT. Translating gives CASSLSVDNTDTQYF.

The chain carries TRBV7-3 and TRBJ2-4; 9 bases match TRBD1. CDR1 and CDR2 from the germline V gene are SGHTA and FQGTGA. This CDR3 contains 13 residues. The trim removed 4 bases at V and 6 bases at J, leaving 1 base unmatched. The DNA of the CDR3 is TGTGCCAGCAGCTCGGACAGGGGAAACATTCAGTACTTC. This encodes CASSSDRGNIQYF.

The table lists this clone with a few counts. This chain joins TRBV5-4 and TRBJ2-2; TRBD2 might be the D (6 bases). The CDR3 spans 16 residues. The germline gives CDR1 SGHNT, CDR2 YYREEE (reference sequence). Trimming left V 0 bases short and J 1 base short, with 10 bases between. The CDR3 protein is CASSLGGVLNTGELFF. CDR3 DNA sequence: TGTGCCAGCAGCTTGGGGGGGGTCTTGAACACCGGGGAGCTGTTTTTT.

This clone was seen a handful of times. V usage is TRBV7-2 and J usage is TRBJ2-5, with 7 bases aligning to TRBD2. Trimming at V came to 0 bases and at J to 6 bases, leaving 7 bases not matched to a gene. This CDR3 is built from 15 residues. The germline V gene encodes CDR1 SGHTA and CDR2 FQGNSA. In DNA, the CDR3 is TGTGCCAGCAGCTTAGCCGGCGGGGAGGGAAAGACCCAGTACTTC. It yields the protein CASSLAGGEGKTQYF.

The chain couples TRBV6-5 to TRBJ2-1, with D tentatively TRBD1 (7 bases). Germline assignment: CDR1 MNHEY and CDR2 SVGAGI. The CDR3 spans 15 residues. Trimming removed 6 bases from V and 3 bases from J, with 15 bases in between. DNA of the CDR3: TGTGCCAGCAGCTCGGAGGGACAGTTCTACAATGAGCAGTTCTTC. Translated, it gives CASSSEGQFYNEQFF.

J is TRBJ2-2 and V is TRBV5-1; 7 nucleotides line up with TRBD1. Germline-derived CDR1 and CDR2 are SGHRS and YFSETQ. J gave up 1 base and V 6 bases, and 6 bases lay outside the gene matches. The CDR3 spans 15 residues. The CDR3 DNA sequence: TGCGCCAGCACCCTCCGGACAGGGAACACCGGGGAGCTGTTTTTT. Its translation is CASTLRTGNTGELFF.

Only a few counts were recorded for this clone. The chain uses TRBV6-5 and TRBJ2-7, with 8 bases lining up with TRBD1. Germline loops: CDR1 MNHEY, CDR2 SVGAGI. The ends lost 6 bases at V and 6 bases at J; junction bases unmatched: 1. The CDR3 loop spans 11 amino acids. CDR3 residues: CASRTGVEQYV. The CDR3 DNA follows: TGTGCCAGCAGGACAGGGGTCGAGCAGTACGTC.

V gene TRBV19 combines with J gene TRBJ2-1; perhaps TRBD2 as D (6 bases). Trimming removed 3 bases at V and 7 bases at J, with 13 bases between. In germline, CDR1 is LNHDA, CDR2 SQIVND (reference sequence). This CDR3 has 14 residues. The CDR3 here is CASSILGGSNEQFF. Written as DNA, the CDR3 is TGTGCCAGTAGTATCCTGGGAGGATCAAATGAGCAGTTCTTC. The variable domain in full, completed from reference TRBV19 and TRBJ2-1, reads DGGITQSPKYLFRKEGQNVTLSCEQNLNHDAMYWYRQDPGQGLRLIYYSQIVNDFQKGDIAEGYSVSREKKESFPLTVTSAQKNPTAFYLCASSILGGSNEQFFGPGTRLTVL.

The rearrangement joins TRBV18 to TRBJ2-3; 13 bases map to TRBD2. Germline CDR1 reads KGHSH; CDR2 reads LQKENI. Losses at the gene ends were 3 bases for V and 5 bases for J; bases not matched to a gene: 8. This CDR3 has 17 residues. The CDR3 sequence is CASSPGLAGDGEDTQYF. Here the CDR3 DNA reads TGTGCCAGCTCACCCGGACTAGCGGGAGACGGGGAAGATACGCAGTATTTT.

The J gene is TRBJ1-5, the V gene TRBV6-5; TRBD1 agrees at 7 bases. This CDR3 is 15 amino acids long. V dropped 3 bases and J dropped 5; count of bases not matched to a gene: 7. CDR1 and CDR2 from the germline V gene are MNHEY and SVGAGI. The CDR3 here is CASSYRQGRDQPQHF. Written as DNA, the CDR3 is TGTGCCAGCAGTTATCGACAGGGAAGGGATCAGCCCCAGCATTTT.

The V gene is TRBV29-1, the J gene TRBJ1-5, with no clear D. This CDR3 has 8 residues. Per germline, CDR1 SQVTM and CDR2 ANQGSEA. CDR3 nucleotides: TGCAGTCCACCGGCCCAGCATTTT. Translation: CSPPAQHF. Variable domain in full (rest from reference TRBV29-1 and TRBJ1-5): SAVISQKPSRDICQRGTSLTIQCQVDSQVTMMFWYRQQPGQSLTLIATANQGSEATYESGFVIDKFPISRPNLTFSTLTVSNMSPEDSSIYLCSPPAQHFGDGTRLSIL.

A note on this clone: One junction end does not reproduce the germline sequence, and a read error may be involved. This sequence joins TRBV4-3 and TRBJ1-1; TRBD1 matches at 7 bases. This CDR3 has 13 residues. Germline V gene data show CDR1 as LGHNA and CDR2 as YSLEER. The CDR3 spells CASSLGQNTQAFF. The CDR3 DNA reads as TGCGCCAGCAGCCTGGGACAGAACACTCAAGCTTTCTTT.

In this sample, this clone turned up a few times. This chain uses TRBV15 with TRBJ2-5; D might be TRBD2 (5 bases). The CDR3 is 12 amino acids. The germline V and J ends were trimmed by 5 bases and 5 bases, with 9 bases remaining between them. Per the germline V gene, CDR1 is LNHNV and CDR2 is YYDKDF (reference sequence). The CDR3 nucleotides are TGTGCCACCAGCGCGGGTTACGAGACCCAGTACTTC. This translates into CATSAGYETQYF.

On this clone itself: A junction boundary mismatches the germline segment, possibly from a read error. The rearrangement joins TRBV29-1 to TRBJ2-3; 7 bases are shared with TRBD1. Germline CDR1 is SQVTM and CDR2 is ANQGSEA. This CDR3 contains 14 residues. This CDR3 is CSVEGTAVTDTQYF. Written as DNA, the CDR3 is TGCAGCGTGGAAGGGACAGCAGTCACAGATACGCAGTATTTT.

The V and J genes are TRBV9 and TRBJ2-1, with TRBD2 matching 8 bases. V shed 0 bases, J shed 7 bases, and the junction held 9 bases outside the gene matches. This CDR3 contains 16 residues. Germline values: CDR1 SGDLS, CDR2 YYNGEE. The DNA of the CDR3 is TGTGCCAGCAGCGTAGGTGGTAGCGGGACTTGGAATGAGCAGTTCTTC. Translating it yields CASSVGGSGTWNEQFF.

This clone was detected only a few times. The chain links TRBV7-9 to TRBJ1-2; TRBD1 aligns across 9 bases. Looked up from germline, CDR1 is SEHNR and CDR2 is FQNEAQ (reference sequence). The CDR3 covers 17 residues. V lost 0 bases, J lost 7 bases, and 12 bases stayed unmatched. The CDR3 sequence: CASSLAGTGTDNGGYTF. DNA for the CDR3: TGTGCCAGCAGCTTAGCCGGGACAGGGACAGACAACGGTGGCTACACCTTC.

This clone was counted a few times. The chain has TRBV14 and TRBJ2-7, with D possibly TRBD2 on 6 matching bases. This CDR3 is 15 amino acids long. Germline CDR1 SGHDN, CDR2 FVKESK. V lost 5 bases, J lost 7 bases, and 21 bases lay in between. The CDR3, as DNA: TGTGCCAGCAGCATAGGAGGGCTAAATCGGGGTGAGCAGTACTTC. This encodes CASSIGGLNRGEQYF.

The chain employs TRBV6-6 and TRBJ1-5, with D uncertain. V lost 2 bases to trimming and J lost 5 bases, with 4 bases between them. CDR1 is MNHNY and CDR2 is SVGAGI in the germline V gene (reference sequence). This CDR3 spans 12 amino acids. The CDR3 nucleotides are TGTGCCAGCAGTTACCGGGATCAGCCCCAGCATTTT. Protein sequence: CASSYRDQPQHF.

This clone occurred a few times. CDR3: CASSGVGAVSYEQYF. In nucleotides, the CDR3 is TGTGCCAGCAGTGGCGTGGGAGCGGTGTCCTACGAGCAGTACTTC. V and J are TRBV28 and TRBJ2-7, with D possibly TRBD2 on 5 matching bases. Germline CDR1 MDHEN, CDR2 SYDVKM. CDR3 length equals 15 residues. The V end lost 5 bases, the J end lost 1 base, and 15 bases lay between the germline ends.